This TCR beta chain appears in the sequencing data of a study of cytomegalovirus exposure and HLA in healthy donors. Study-level findings and limits: Earlier findings revealed that most TCR beta V segments proved productive either about 87% or about 30% of the time.

CDR3 length: 13 amino acids. V was shortened by 3 bases and J by 4 bases, with 7 bases between the two germline ends. As concerns this clone: The antigen is unknown.

60 Vbeta and 13 Jbeta primers were used in PCR. Repertoires were generated with immunoSEQ multiplex PCR, while TCRdb's copy carries only in-frame clones and drops some. The sample has 110,000 to 150,000 clones; roughly 80% are singletons. V and J are TRBV23-1 and TRBJ1-5; D unclear. TRBV23-1 is given ORF status, its function remaining uncertain. Material for sequencing was PBMCs. This clonotype was obtained from a man aged 35 to 55 in good health and CMV-seropositive. The CDR3 nucleotides read TGCGCCAGCAGTCACCCCCCTAATCAGCCCCAGCATTTT. Encoded protein: CASSHPPNQPQHF.